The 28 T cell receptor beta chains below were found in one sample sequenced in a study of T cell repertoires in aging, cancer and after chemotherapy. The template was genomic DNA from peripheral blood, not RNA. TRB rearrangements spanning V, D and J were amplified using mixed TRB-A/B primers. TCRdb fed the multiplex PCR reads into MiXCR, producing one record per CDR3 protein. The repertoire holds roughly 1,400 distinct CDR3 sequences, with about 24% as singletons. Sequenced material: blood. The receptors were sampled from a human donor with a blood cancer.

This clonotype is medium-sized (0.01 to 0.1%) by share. The CDR3 coding sequence is TGTGCCAGTGAGGCAGGGTCCACCGGGGAGCTGTTTTTT. Residues: CASEAGSTGELFF. This sequence joins TRBV19 and TRBJ2-2, with D possibly matching TRBD1 (5 bases). V dropped 8 bases and J dropped 4 bases, with 11 bases sitting between them. There are 13 residues in the CDR3. CDR1 is LNHDA, CDR2 SQIVND, per germline (reference sequence).

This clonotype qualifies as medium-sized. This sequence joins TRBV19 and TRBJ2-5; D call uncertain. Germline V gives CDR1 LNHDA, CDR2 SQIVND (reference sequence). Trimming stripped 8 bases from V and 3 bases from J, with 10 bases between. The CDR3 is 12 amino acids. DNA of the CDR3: TGTGCCAGTTCAGAAAAGGAAGAGACCCAGTACTTC. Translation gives CASSEKEETQYF. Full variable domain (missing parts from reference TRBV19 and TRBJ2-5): DGGITQSPKYLFRKEGQNVTLSCEQNLNHDAMYWYRQDPGQGLRLIYYSQIVNDFQKGDIAEGYSVSREKKESFPLTVTSAQKNPTAFYLCASSEKEETQYFGPGTRLLVL.

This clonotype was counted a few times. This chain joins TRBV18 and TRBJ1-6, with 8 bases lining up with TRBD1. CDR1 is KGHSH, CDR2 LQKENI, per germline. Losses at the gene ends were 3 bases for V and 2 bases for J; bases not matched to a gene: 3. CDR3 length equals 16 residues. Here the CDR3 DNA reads TGTGCCAGCTCACCGGACAGGGTACCCTATAATTCACCCCTCCACTTT. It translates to CASSPDRVPYNSPLHF.

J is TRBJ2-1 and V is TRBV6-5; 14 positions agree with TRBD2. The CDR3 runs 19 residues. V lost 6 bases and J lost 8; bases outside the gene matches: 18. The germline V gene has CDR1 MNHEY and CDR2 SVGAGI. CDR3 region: CASSGGLAGAYPGYDEQFF. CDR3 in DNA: TGTGCCAGCAGCGGGGGACTAGCGGGGGCCTATCCCGGGTATGATGAGCAGTTCTTC.

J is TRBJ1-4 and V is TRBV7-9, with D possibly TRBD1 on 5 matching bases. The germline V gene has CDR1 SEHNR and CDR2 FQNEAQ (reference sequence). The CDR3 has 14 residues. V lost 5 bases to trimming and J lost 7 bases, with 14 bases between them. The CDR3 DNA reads TGTGCCAGCAGCACCAGGGAGTCTGGTGAAAAACTGTTTTTT. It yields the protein CASSTRESGEKLFF.

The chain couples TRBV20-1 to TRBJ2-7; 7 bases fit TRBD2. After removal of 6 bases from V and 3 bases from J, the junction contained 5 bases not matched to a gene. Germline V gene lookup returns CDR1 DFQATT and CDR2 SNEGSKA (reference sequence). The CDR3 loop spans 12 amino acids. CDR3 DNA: TGCAGTGCAAGACGGGGGGACTACGAGCAGTACTTC. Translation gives CSARRGDYEQYF.

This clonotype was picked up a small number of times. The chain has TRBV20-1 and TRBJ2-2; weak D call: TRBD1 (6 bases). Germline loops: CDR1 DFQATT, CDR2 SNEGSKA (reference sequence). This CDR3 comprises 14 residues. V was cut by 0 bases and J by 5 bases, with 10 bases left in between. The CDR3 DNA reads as TGCAGTGCTAGAGATTGGGGGCCGACCGGGGAGCTGTTTTTT. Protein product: CSARDWGPTGELFF.

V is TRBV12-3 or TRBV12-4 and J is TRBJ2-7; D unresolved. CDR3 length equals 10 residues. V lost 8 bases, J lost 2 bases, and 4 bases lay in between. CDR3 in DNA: TGTGCCAGCGGTCCCTACGAGCAGTACTTC. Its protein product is CASGPYEQYF.

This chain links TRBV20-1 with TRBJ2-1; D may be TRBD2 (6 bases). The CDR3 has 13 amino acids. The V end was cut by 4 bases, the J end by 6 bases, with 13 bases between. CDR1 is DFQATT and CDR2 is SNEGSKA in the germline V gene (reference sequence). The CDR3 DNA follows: TGCAGTGCTACTGGGGGGTTTGGCAATGAGCAGTTCTTC. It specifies CSATGGFGNEQFF.

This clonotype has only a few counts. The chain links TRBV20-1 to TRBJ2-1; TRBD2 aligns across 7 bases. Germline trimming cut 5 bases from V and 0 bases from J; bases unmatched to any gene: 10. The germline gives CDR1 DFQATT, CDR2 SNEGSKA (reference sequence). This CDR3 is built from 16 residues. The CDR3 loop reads CSALQPSGNSYNEQFF. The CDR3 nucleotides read TGCAGTGCTTTACAGCCCAGCGGGAACTCCTACAATGAGCAGTTCTTC.

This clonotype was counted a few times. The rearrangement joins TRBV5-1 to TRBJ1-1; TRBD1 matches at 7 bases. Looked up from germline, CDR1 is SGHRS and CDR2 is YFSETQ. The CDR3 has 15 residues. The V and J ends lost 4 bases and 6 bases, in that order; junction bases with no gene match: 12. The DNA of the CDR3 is TGCGCCAGCAGCCAGCTACAGGGGCCCTCGGCTGAAGCTTTCTTT. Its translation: CASSQLQGPSAEAFF.

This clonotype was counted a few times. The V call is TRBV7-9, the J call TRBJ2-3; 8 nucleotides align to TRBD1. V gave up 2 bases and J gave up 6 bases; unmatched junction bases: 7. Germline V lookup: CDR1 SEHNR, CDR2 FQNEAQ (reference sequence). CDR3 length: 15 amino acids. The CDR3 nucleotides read TGTGCCAGCAGCTTAATCAGGGGGCTGTCGGATACGCAGTATTTT. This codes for CASSLIRGLSDTQYF.

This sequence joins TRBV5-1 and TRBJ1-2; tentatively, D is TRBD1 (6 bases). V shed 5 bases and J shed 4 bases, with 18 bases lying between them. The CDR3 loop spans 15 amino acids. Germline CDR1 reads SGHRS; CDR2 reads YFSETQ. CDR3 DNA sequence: TGCGCCAGCAGATACGGACAGCTCCCCTTCTATGGCTACACCTTC. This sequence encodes CASRYGQLPFYGYTF.

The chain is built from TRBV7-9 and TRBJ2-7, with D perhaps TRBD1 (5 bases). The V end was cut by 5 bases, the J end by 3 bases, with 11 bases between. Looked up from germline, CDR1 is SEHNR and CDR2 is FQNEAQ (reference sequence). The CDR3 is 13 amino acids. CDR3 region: CASSPDTGYEQYF. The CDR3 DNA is TGTGCCAGCAGCCCGGACACGGGCTACGAGCAGTACTTC. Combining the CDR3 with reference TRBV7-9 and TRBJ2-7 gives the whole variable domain DTGVSQNPRHKITKRGQNVTFRCDPISEHNRLYWYRQTLGQGPEFLTYFQNEAQLEKSRLLSDRFSAERPKGSFSTLEIQRTEQGDSAMYLCASSPDTGYEQYFGPGTRLTVT.

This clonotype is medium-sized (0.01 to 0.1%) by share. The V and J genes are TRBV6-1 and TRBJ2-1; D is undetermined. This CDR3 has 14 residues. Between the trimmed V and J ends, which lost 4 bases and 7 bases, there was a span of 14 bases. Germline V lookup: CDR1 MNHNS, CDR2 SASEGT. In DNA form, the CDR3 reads TGTGCCAGCAGTGGGCCCCTCTCTAGTAATGAGCAGTTCTTC. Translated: CASSGPLSSNEQFF.

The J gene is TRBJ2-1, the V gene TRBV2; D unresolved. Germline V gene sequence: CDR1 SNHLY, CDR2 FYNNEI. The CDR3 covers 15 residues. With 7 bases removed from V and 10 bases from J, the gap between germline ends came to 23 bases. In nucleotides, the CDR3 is TGTGCCAGCACCCTGGGCTCCAGCGCCTATATGGAGCAGTTCTTC. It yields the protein CASTLGSSAYMEQFF.

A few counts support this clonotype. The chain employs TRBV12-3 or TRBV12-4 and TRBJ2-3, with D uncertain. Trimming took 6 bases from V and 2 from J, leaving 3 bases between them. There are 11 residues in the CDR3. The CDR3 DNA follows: TGTGCCAGCAGACTCACAGATACGCAGTATTTT. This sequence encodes CASRLTDTQYF.

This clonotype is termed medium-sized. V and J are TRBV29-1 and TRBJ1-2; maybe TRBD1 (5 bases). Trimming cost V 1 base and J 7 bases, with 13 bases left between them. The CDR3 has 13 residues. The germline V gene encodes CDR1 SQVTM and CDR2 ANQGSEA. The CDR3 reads CSVEGLGGAGYTF. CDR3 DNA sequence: TGCAGCGTTGAAGGATTAGGAGGGGCTGGCTACACCTTC.

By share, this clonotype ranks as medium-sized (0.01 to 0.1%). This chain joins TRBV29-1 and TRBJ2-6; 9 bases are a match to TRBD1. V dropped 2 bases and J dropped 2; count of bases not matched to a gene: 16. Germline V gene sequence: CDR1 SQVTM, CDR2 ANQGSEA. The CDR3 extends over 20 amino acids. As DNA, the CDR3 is TGCAGCGTTGAAAAGGGACAGGGAAATCCATATCGACCTGGGGCCAACGTCCTGACTTTC. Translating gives CSVEKGQGNPYRPGANVLTF.

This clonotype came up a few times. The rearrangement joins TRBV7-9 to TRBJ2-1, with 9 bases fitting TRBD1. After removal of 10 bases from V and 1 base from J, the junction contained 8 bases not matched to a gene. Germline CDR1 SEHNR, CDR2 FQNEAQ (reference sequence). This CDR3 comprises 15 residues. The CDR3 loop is CATVDRGGSYNEQFF. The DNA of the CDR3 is TGTGCCACCGTTGACAGGGGGGGTTCCTACAATGAGCAGTTCTTC.

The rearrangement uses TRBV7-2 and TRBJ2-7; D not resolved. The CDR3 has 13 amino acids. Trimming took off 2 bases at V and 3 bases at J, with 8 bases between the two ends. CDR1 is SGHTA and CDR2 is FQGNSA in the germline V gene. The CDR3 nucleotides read TGTGCCAGCAGCTTAATAGGTGGCTACGAGCAGTACTTC. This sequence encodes CASSLIGGYEQYF.

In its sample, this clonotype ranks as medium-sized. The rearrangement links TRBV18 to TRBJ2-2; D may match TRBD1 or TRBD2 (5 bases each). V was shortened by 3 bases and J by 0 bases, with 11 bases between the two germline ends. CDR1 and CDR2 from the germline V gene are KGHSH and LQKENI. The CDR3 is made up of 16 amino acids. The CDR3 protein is CASSPREFANTGELFF. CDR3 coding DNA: TGTGCCAGCTCACCCAGGGAGTTCGCGAACACCGGGGAGCTGTTTTTT.

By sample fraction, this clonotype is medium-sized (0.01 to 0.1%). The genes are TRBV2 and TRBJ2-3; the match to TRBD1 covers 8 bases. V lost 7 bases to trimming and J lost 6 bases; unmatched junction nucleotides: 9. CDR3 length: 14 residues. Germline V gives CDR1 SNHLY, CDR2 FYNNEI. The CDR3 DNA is TGTGCCAGCAACCCCAGGGGGCGGACGGATACGCAGTATTTT. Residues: CASNPRGRTDTQYF.

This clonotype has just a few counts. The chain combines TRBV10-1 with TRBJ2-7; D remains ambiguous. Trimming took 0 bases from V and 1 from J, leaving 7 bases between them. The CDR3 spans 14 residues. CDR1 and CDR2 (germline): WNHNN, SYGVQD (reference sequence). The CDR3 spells CASSESSASYEQYF. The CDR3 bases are TGCGCCAGCAGTGAGTCTTCAGCTTCCTACGAGCAGTACTTC.

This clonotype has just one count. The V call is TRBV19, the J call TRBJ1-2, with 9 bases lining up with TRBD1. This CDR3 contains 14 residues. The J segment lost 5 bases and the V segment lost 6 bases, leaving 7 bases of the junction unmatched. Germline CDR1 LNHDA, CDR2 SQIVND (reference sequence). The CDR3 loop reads CASSRGTGSYGYTF. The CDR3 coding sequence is TGTGCCAGTAGCCGAGGGACAGGGAGTTATGGCTACACCTTC. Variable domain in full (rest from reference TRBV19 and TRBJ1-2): DGGITQSPKYLFRKEGQNVTLSCEQNLNHDAMYWYRQDPGQGLRLIYYSQIVNDFQKGDIAEGYSVSREKKESFPLTVTSAQKNPTAFYLCASSRGTGSYGYTFGSGTRLTVV.

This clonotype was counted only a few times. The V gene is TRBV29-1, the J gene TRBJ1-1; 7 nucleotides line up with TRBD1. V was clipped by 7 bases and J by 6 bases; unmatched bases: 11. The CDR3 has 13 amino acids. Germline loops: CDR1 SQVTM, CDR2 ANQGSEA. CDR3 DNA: TGCAGCGCCAAACAGGGGAAAGGGGCTGAAGCTTTCTTT. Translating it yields CSAKQGKGAEAFF.

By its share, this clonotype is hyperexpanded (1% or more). The CDR3 protein is CASSITHNSYEQYF. As DNA, the CDR3 is TGTGCCAGTAGTATTACCCATAACTCCTACGAGCAGTACTTC. This rearrangement joins TRBV19 to TRBJ2-7; no clear D gene. The V end lost 3 bases, the J end lost 0 bases, and 9 bases lay between the germline ends. The CDR3 runs 14 residues. The germline gives CDR1 LNHDA, CDR2 SQIVND (reference sequence).

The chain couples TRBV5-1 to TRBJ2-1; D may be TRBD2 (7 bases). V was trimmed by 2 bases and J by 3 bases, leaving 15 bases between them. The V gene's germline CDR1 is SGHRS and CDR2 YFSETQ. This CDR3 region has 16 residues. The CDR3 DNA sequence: TGCGCCAGCAGCTTCTTGGGGGGGCAGAGCTACAATGAGCAGTTCTTC. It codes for CASSFLGGQSYNEQFF.